Listed below are T cell receptor beta chains from one sample, sequenced in a study of human T cells and chemical hapten exposure. TCRdb itself ran the RACE reads through MiXCR, one entry per CDR3 protein. The repertoire holds 350,000 to 400,000 distinct CDR3 sequences, around 5.5% seen once, with 2% to 3% in the top ten. The source was whole blood, collected in connection with sensitization to the hapten diphenylcyclopropenone (DPC). These receptor sequences come from a woman in her forties or fifties with alopecia areata. Some clones in this sample may be carry-over from other donors' samples. The conserved cysteine and the conserved F or W are not part of the CDR3 here. Each record gives: J gene, V gene, CDR3 protein.

J: TRBJ2-1
V: TRBV2
CDR3: ASSAGGVSYNEQF

J: TRBJ2-1
V: TRBV6-2/TRBV6-3
CDR3: ASTMIRAPHEQF

J: TRBJ2-3
V: TRBV4-3
CDR3: ASSQDRREDTQY

J: TRBJ1-1
V: TRBV15
CDR3: ATRDPSYPEAF

J: TRBJ2-5
V: TRBV6-6
CDR3: ASSYSREGRAETQY

J: TRBJ1-1
V: TRBV12-3/TRBV12-4
CDR3: ASSLGQGRDTEAF

J: TRBJ1-1
V: TRBV6-4
CDR3: ARLPGTGWTEAF

J: TRBJ2-5
V: TRBV10-3
CDR3: AISGTAQETQY

J: TRBJ1-5
V: TRBV18
CDR3: ASSPDRGKQPQH

J: TRBJ1-1
V: TRBV6-2/TRBV6-3
CDR3: ASSAGQVTEAF

J: TRBJ2-3
V: TRBV6-1
CDR3: ASSGMPGGQGDTQY

J: TRBJ2-3
V: TRBV7-9
CDR3: ASSFWTGSADTQY

J: TRBJ1-1
V: TRBV10-3
CDR3: AIRGTVMNTEAF

J: TRBJ1-1
V: TRBV5-1
CDR3: ASRSLDRDTEAF

J: TRBJ2-5
V: TRBV12-3/TRBV12-4
CDR3: ASSLDRGKETQY

J: TRBJ2-1
V: TRBV7-6
CDR3: ASSPAGGLRDEQF

J: TRBJ2-7
V: TRBV20-1
CDR3: SARDRDMLSYEQY

J: TRBJ2-7
V: TRBV6-5
CDR3: ASAPGQGAVGQY

J: TRBJ1-5
V: TRBV7-2
CDR3: ASSSAGQPQH

J: TRBJ1-2
V: TRBV20-1
CDR3: SAIVVNYGYT

J: TRBJ1-1
V: TRBV20-1
CDR3: SASGTRAFTEAF